These 18 T cell receptor beta chains originate from one sample sequenced in a study of early T cells in non-severe SARS-CoV-2 infection. Each CDR3 protein gets one entry after TCRdb re-called the 5' RACE reads with MiXCR. This table holds around 99,000 distinct CDR3 sequences, 11% found once. Material for sequencing was whole blood. The receptors originated from an adult who was a healthcare worker with PCR-confirmed SARS-CoV-2 infection or an uninfected control (not recorded which).

This clonotype was seen a few times. V and J are TRBV6-5 and TRBJ2-5; the match to TRBD1 covers 9 bases. Unmatched junction bases numbered 7, after V lost 2 bases and J lost 0 bases. The CDR3 length is 17 residues. CDR1 and CDR2 from the germline V gene are MNHEY and SVGAGI. The CDR3 DNA sequence: TGTGCCAGCAGTTACCCGGACAGGGGACCAGACCAAGAGACCCAGTACTTC. It translates to CASSYPDRGPDQETQYF.

This clonotype was observed many times. The rearrangement joins TRBV20-1 to TRBJ2-1, with D possibly TRBD2 on 6 matching bases. The germline gives CDR1 DFQATT, CDR2 SNEGSKA (reference sequence). The CDR3 spans 13 residues. V lost 3 bases, J lost 7 bases, and 13 bases lay in between. CDR3 in DNA: TGCAGTGCTAGCGGAGGGAGGTGGAATGAGCAGTTCTTC. Translated, it gives CSASGGRWNEQFF.

With regard to this clonotype: A much bigger clone sits one base away, suggesting this may be a read error. V usage is TRBV2 and J usage is TRBJ2-7, with unresolved D. CDR3 size: 14 residues. The V gene's germline CDR1 is SNHLY and CDR2 FYNNEI. CDR3 sequence: CVSKPDLNSYEQYF. The CDR3 nucleotides read TGTGTCAGCAAGCCCGATTTAAACTCCTACGAGCAGTACTTC. Based on the CDR3 plus reference TRBV2 and TRBJ2-7, the full variable domain is EPEVTQTPSHQVTQMGQEVILRCVPISNHLYFYWYRQILGQKVEFLVSFYNNEISEKSEIFDDQFSVERPDGSNFTLKIRSTKLEDSAMYFCVSKPDLNSYEQYFGPGTRLTVT.

Judged by abundance, this clonotype is medium-sized. The chain couples TRBV7-2 to TRBJ2-2, with a weak D call TRBD1 (6 bases). Deletions cut 1 base from V and 6 bases from J, with 6 bases between. Germline assignment: CDR1 SGHTA and CDR2 FQGNSA. This CDR3 region has 13 residues. CDR3 bases: TGTGCCAGCAGCTTAGACAGGGCCGGGGAGCTGTTTTTT. Translation: CASSLDRAGELFF.

This chain links TRBV27 with TRBJ2-7; D remains unclear. The CDR3 is 10 amino acids. Germline V CDR1 and CDR2: MNHEY, SMNVEV (reference sequence). Trimming pared 8 bases from V and 5 bases from J, leaving 7 bases between. The CDR3 nucleotides read TGTGCCAGCGGGCCCCACGAGCAGTACTTC. Translated, it gives CASGPHEQYF.

This clonotype was observed at least ten times. The V and J genes are TRBV5-4 and TRBJ1-4, with 8 bases that match TRBD1. V was pared by 1 base and J by 7 bases, with 3 bases of the junction left unmatched. The CDR3 is 14 residues long. Germline-derived CDR1 and CDR2 are SGHNT and YYREEE (reference sequence). The CDR3 sequence is CASSLRGTGEKLFF. Here the CDR3 DNA reads TGTGCCAGCAGCTTGAGAGGGACAGGTGAAAAACTGTTTTTT.

This clonotype was seen more than once but under ten times. The chain uses TRBV16 and TRBJ1-5; D is ambiguous. V was cut by 7 bases and J by 2 bases, with 9 bases left in between. The CDR3 is 13 residues long. CDR1 and CDR2 (germline): KGHSY, FQNENV. CDR3 sequence reads: CASTSWGNQPQHF. The CDR3 DNA sequence: TGTGCCAGCACCTCCTGGGGCAATCAGCCCCAGCATTTT. Looking up the rest from reference TRBV16 and TRBJ1-5 gives the full variable domain: GEEVAQTPKHLVRGEGQKAKLYCAPIKGHSYVFWYQQVLKNEFKFLISFQNENVFDETGMPKERFSAKCLPNSPCSLEIQATKLEDSAVYFCASTSWGNQPQHFGDGTRLSIL.

Only a few counts were recorded for this clonotype. V and J are TRBV6-2 or TRBV6-3 and TRBJ2-5; 15 positions match TRBD2. Unmatched junction bases numbered 3, after V lost 2 bases and J lost 5 bases. The CDR3 extends over 16 amino acids. The germline V gene encodes CDR1 MNHEY and CDR2 SVGEGT. Here the CDR3 reads CASSYPGLAGGETQYF. In DNA form, the CDR3 reads TGTGCCAGCAGTTACCCGGGACTAGCGGGAGGCGAGACCCAGTACTTC.

V is TRBV7-9 and J is TRBJ2-7, with 8 nucleotides matching TRBD1. Trimming took 5 bases from V and 2 from J; bases not matched to a gene: 11. CDR1 and CDR2 from the germline V gene are SEHNR and FQNEAQ (reference sequence). This CDR3 is 16 amino acids long. The DNA of the CDR3 is TGTGCCAGCAGCACCCTGACAGGGGTCATTACCTACGAGCAGTACTTC. This translates into CASSTLTGVITYEQYF.

J is TRBJ2-3 and V is TRBV2, with 11 bases identical to TRBD2. V was pared by 5 bases and J by 5 bases, with 9 bases of the junction left unmatched. Germline values: CDR1 SNHLY, CDR2 FYNNEI. The CDR3 is 16 amino acids. The CDR3 is CASSFISGRAGDTQYF. CDR3 bases: TGTGCCAGCAGTTTCATTAGCGGGAGGGCGGGAGATACGCAGTATTTT.

This clonotype has at least ten counts. The chain recombines TRBV7-2 with TRBJ2-7; D possibly corresponds to TRBD2 (6 bases). Germline V gene lookup returns CDR1 SGHTA and CDR2 FQGNSA. The CDR3 is made up of 14 amino acids. Trimming removed 1 base at V and 2 bases at J, with 9 bases between. CDR3 in amino acids: CASSLDAGTYEQYF. CDR3 bases: TGTGCCAGCAGCTTAGACGCGGGGACCTACGAGCAGTACTTC. The whole variable domain, filled in from reference TRBV7-2 and TRBJ2-7, reads GAGVSQSPSNKVTEKGKDVELRCDPISGHTALYWYRQSLGQGLEFLIYFQGNSAPDKSGLPSDRFSAERTGGSVSTLTIQRTQQEDSAVYLCASSLDAGTYEQYFGPGTRLTVT.

The chain is built from TRBV12-3 or TRBV12-4 and TRBJ1-1; D not certain. Trimming stripped 5 bases from V and 1 base from J, with 14 bases between. The CDR3 sequence is 15 residues long. The CDR3 reads CASSPLDLGNTEAFF. CDR3 in DNA: TGTGCCAGCAGTCCTTTAGACCTGGGGAACACTGAAGCTTTCTTT.

This clonotype has at least ten counts. The J gene is TRBJ2-3, the V gene TRBV7-2; D unresolved. This CDR3 is 13 amino acids long. Germline loops: CDR1 SGHTA, CDR2 FQGNSA. V shed 10 bases and J shed 2 bases, with 13 bases lying between them. The CDR3 DNA sequence: TGTGCCACCACCCTTATGCTCACAGATACGCAGTATTTT. Translating it yields CATTLMLTDTQYF.

J is TRBJ2-4 and V is TRBV12-3 or TRBV12-4; no clear D. V shed 11 bases and J shed 3 bases, with 14 bases lying between them. There are 13 residues in the CDR3. The CDR3 nucleotides are TGTGCCGTCGGTTTGGTAGGCAAAAACATTCAGTACTTC. Residues: CAVGLVGKNIQYF.

The J gene is TRBJ2-3, the V gene TRBV7-8; D unclear. The CDR3 covers 13 residues. Germline CDR1 SGHVS, CDR2 FQNEAQ. Trimming shortened V by 1 base and J by 7 bases, and 9 bases separated the two germline ends. The CDR3 loop reads CASSLESPNTQYF. CDR3 nucleotide sequence: TGTGCCAGCAGCTTAGAATCGCCCAATACGCAGTATTTT.

This clonotype was seen ten or more times. J is TRBJ2-3 and V is TRBV6-1; D is ambiguous. Germline CDR1 and CDR2: MNHNS and SASEGT. This CDR3 has 15 residues. Trimming shortened V by 5 bases and J by 3 bases, and 15 bases separated the two germline ends. The CDR3 bases are TGTGCCAGCAGTTCTCTCCCCCAGCGTACAGATACGCAGTATTTT. Residues: CASSSLPQRTDTQYF.

The CDR3 DNA reads TGTGCCAGCAGTTACCAGGGGACTGAGCAGTTCTTC. The encoded protein is CASSYQGTEQFF. The J gene is TRBJ2-1, the V gene TRBV6-2 or TRBV6-3, with TRBD1 as a possible D gene (6 bases). The CDR3 loop spans 12 amino acids. With 2 bases removed from V and 9 bases from J, the gap between germline ends came to 8 bases. Germline CDR1 and CDR2: MNHEY and SVGEGT.

Many counts were recorded for this clonotype. This sequence joins TRBV7-2 and TRBJ2-7, with 7 bases aligning to TRBD1. Trimming removed 5 bases from V and 3 bases from J; junction bases left unmatched: 22. CDR3 length equals 19 residues. The germline gives CDR1 SGHTA, CDR2 FQGNSA. In DNA form, the CDR3 reads TGTGCCAGCAGCACTAGAGTTGAAATTTTAGGACAGGTACGCTACGAGCAGTACTTC. Amino acids: CASSTRVEILGQVRYEQYF.